This T cell receptor beta chain was captured by sequencing in a study of cytomegalovirus exposure and HLA in healthy donors. Vbeta (60) and Jbeta (13) primers were used in the PCR. Sequencing was performed with immunoSEQ multiplex PCR; in TCRdb, only in-frame clones are kept and a portion is missing. Here the sample spans about 260,000 clones, approximately 84% being singletons. Germline loops: CDR1 GTSNPN, CDR2 SVGIG (reference sequence). The V end was cut by 4 bases, the J end by 1 base, with 11 bases between. This CDR3 spans 14 amino acids. This clone occurred once. The chain is built from TRBV30 and TRBJ2-1; a weak D match, TRBD2 (6 bases). Source material: PBMCs. The TCR was taken from a woman in her thirties or forties in good health and CMV-seropositive. This chain's CDR3 is CAWNRLASYNEQFF. CDR3 DNA: TGTGCCTGGAATCGGCTAGCGTCCTACAATGAGCAGTTCTTC.